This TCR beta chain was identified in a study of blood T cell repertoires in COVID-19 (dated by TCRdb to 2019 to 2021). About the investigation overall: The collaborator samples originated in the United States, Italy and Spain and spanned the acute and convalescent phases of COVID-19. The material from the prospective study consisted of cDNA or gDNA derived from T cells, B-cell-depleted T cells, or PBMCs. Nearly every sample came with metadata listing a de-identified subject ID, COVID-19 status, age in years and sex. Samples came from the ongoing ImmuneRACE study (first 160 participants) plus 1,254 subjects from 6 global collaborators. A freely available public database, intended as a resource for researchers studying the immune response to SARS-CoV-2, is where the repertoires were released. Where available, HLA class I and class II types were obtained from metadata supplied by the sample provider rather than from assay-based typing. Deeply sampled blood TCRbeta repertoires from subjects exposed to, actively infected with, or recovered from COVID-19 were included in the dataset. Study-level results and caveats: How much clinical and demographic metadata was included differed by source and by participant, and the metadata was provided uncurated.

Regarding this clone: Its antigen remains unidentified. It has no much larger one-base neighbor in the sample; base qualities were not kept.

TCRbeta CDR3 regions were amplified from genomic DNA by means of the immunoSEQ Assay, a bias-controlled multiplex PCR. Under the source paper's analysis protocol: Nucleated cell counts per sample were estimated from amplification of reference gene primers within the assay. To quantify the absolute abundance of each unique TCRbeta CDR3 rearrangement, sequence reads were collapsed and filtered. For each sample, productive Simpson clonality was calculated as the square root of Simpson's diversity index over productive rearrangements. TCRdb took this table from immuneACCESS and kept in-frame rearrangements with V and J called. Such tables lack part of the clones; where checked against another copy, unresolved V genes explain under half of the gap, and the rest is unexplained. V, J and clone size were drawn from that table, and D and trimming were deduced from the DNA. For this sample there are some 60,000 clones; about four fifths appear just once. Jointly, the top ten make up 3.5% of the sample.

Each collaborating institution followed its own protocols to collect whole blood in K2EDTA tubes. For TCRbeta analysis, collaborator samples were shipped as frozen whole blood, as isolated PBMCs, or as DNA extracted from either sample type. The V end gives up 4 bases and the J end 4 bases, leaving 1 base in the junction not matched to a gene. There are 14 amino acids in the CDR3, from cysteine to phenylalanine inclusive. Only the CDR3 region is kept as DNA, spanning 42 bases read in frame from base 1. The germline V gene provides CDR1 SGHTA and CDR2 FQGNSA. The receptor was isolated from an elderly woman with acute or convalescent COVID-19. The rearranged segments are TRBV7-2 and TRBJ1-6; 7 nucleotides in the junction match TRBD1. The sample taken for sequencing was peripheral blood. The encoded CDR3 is CASSSQGYNSPLHF. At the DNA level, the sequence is TGTGCCAGCAGCTCACAGGGGTATAATTCACCCCTCCACTTT.